Listed below are T cell receptor beta chains from one sample, sequenced in a study of beta chain features in type 1 diabetes. TCRdb's copy holds only in-frame clones and misses some; the assay was immunoSEQ multiplex PCR. The table records more than 15,000 clones, 55% to 75% of them present only once. The sample was stem cell memory CD4+ T cells from blood. Receptors were obtained from a young man with type 1 diabetes. Both conserved end residues are part of each CDR3. Fields, in order: J gene, V gene, CDR3 protein.

TRBJ2-2 | TRBV7-2 | CASSLMQGNGELFF
TRBJ2-7 | TRBV7-3 | CASSAYRGLEQYF
TRBJ2-2 | TRBV9 | CASSEGTGEYGELFF
TRBJ2-5 | TRBV9 | CASSVAGTGGEETQYF
TRBJ1-1 | TRBV12-5 | CASGSEPGTEAFF
TRBJ2-1 | TRBV28 | CASSPLGGGRFF
TRBJ1-2 | TRBV13 | CASSSQGRVYGYTF
TRBJ2-1 | TRBV7-9 | CASSLAKLGATNEQFF
TRBJ2-3 | TRBV29-1 | CSGAGSTDTQYF
TRBJ2-7 | TRBV13 | CASTPQAGHEQYF
TRBJ1-3 | TRBV5-1 | CASSIERPGNTIYF
TRBJ1-1 | TRBV16 | CASSQVGSLNTEAFF
TRBJ1-5 | TRBV19 | CASSRPGTGLPNQPQHF
TRBJ1-2 | TRBV5-4 | CASTPRVDQHGYTF
TRBJ2-1 | TRBV5-1 | CASSLGVSGNEQFF
TRBJ1-3 | TRBV5-1 | CASSLMGAQAGNTIYF
TRBJ1-2 | TRBV7-2 | CASSLKTGEFYGYTF
TRBJ2-4 | TRBV11-1 | CASSLGGAKNIQYF
TRBJ1-2 | TRBV5-4 | CASSQQGGDYGYTF
TRBJ1-5 | TRBV29-1 | CSARQGNQPQHF
TRBJ2-3 | TRBV2 | CASSVRTGGEYF
TRBJ2-2 | TRBV5-6 | CASSLVGGRSTGELFF
TRBJ2-7 | TRBV6-1 | CASSARSGQGTYEQYF
TRBJ1-2 | TRBV28 | CASSPPGTGGYYGYTF
TRBJ2-7 | TRBV7-9 | CASRRTETSSYEQYF
TRBJ2-7 | TRBV9 | CASSQGTGFYEQYF
TRBJ2-7 | TRBV23-1 | CASRAGGGLAGTASSYEQYF
TRBJ2-7 | TRBV4-2 | CASSQRDERGPTYEQYF
TRBJ1-1 | TRBV7-3 | CASSFQGPDTEAFF
TRBJ1-5 | TRBV6-1 | CASTEQGDQPQHF
TRBJ1-1 | TRBV5-4 | CASSPPLGGHTEAFF